This TCR beta chain was captured by sequencing in a study of T-cell reconstitution after alpha-beta-depleted transplantation in children. The library targeted TCRbeta and was prepared with unique molecular identifiers. MiXCR was run by TCRdb on the PCR reads, yielding one entry per CDR3 protein. The table lists a few hundred thousand distinct CDR3 sequences, approximately 20% of them singletons. Looked up from germline, CDR1 is DFQATT and CDR2 is SNEGSKA (reference sequence). This CDR3 contains 12 residues. Comment on this clonotype: The junction and the germline gene differ at one end; a read error may be behind it.

The sample consisted of PBMCs from the stem cell graft donor, taken from the stem cell graft. This clonotype was sampled from a human donor who donated a stem cell graft to a child with acute myeloid leukemia. This rearrangement joins TRBV20-1 to TRBJ2-3; D ambiguous. The CDR3 nucleotides are TGCAGTGCCAGAGGTCCGGCAGATACGCAGTATTTT. As protein: CSARGPADTQYF.